This TCR beta chain appears in the sequencing data of a study of blood T cell repertoires in COVID-19. Study overall: The United States, Italy and Spain provided the acute and convalescent COVID-19 samples. T cells, B-cell-depleted T cells, or PBMCs supplied cDNA or gDNA.

Per the authors' pipeline: By means of reference gene primer amplification, nucleated cell counts were estimated. Some clones are missing from TCRdb's copy, which holds only in-frame ones; the method was immunoSEQ multiplex PCR. V, J and clone size are those of that table, while D and trimming were read from the DNA. The data hold 70,000 to 85,000 clones, with roughly 82% observed a single time. The CDR3 is 13 residues long. Trimming cost V 7 bases and J 4 bases, with 13 bases left between them. Germline V gene lookup returns CDR1 SQVTM and CDR2 ANQGSEA. The sample taken for sequencing was peripheral blood. This TCR was recovered from a human donor in a cohort sampled during active COVID-19. The chain uses TRBV29-1 and TRBJ2-2, with D maybe TRBD1 (5 bases). As DNA, the CDR3 is TGCAGCGCCCTTCAGGGAATCACCGGGGAGCTGTTTTTT. It yields the protein CSALQGITGELFF.